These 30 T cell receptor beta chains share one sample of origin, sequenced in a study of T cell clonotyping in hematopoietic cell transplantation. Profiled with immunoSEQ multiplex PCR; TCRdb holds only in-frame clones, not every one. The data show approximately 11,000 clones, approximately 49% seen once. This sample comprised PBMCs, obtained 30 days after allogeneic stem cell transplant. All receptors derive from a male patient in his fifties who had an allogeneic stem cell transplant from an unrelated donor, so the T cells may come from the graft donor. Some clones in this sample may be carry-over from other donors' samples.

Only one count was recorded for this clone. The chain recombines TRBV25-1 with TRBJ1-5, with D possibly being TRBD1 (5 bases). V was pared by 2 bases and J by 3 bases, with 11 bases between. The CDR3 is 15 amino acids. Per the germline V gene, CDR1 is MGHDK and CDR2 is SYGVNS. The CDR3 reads CASSEPGGYNQPQHF. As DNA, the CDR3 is TGTGCCAGCAGTGAACCCGGGGGGTACAATCAGCCCCAGCATTTT.

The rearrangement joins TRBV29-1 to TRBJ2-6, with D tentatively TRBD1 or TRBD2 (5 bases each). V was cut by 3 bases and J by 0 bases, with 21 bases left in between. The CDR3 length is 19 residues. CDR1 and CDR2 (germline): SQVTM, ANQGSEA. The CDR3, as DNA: TGCAGCGTTGAGGGGAGTTCGTCAGGGCATAGCTCTGGGGCCAACGTCCTGACTTTC. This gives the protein CSVEGSSSGHSSGANVLTF.

CDR3 coding DNA: TGTGCCAGCAGCTTGTACACTGGTTTTGAAGCTTTCTTT. This codes for CASSLYTGFEAFF. The J gene is TRBJ1-1, the V gene TRBV5-6; D ambiguous. Trimming removed 1 base from V and 7 bases from J, with 11 bases in between. Germline V gene sequence: CDR1 SGHDT, CDR2 YYEEEE. CDR3 size: 13 residues.

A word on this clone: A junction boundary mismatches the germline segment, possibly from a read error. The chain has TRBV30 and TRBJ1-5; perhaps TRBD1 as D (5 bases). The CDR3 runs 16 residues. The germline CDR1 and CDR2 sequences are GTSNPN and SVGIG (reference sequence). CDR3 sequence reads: CTWSPYSGLNNQPQHF. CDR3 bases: TGTACCTGGAGTCCTTATTCAGGGTTGAACAATCAGCCCCAGCATTTT. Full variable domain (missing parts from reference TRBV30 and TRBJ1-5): SQTIHQWPATLVQPVGSPLSLECTVEGTSNPNLYWYRQAAGRGLQLLFYSVGIGQISSEVPQNLSASRPQDRQFILSSKKLLLSDSGFYLCTWSPYSGLNNQPQHFGDGTRLSIL.

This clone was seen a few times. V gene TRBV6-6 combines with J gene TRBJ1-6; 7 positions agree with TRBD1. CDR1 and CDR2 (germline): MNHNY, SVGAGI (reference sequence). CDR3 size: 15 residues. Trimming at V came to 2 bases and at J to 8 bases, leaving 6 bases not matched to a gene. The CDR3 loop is CASSYPQGMDSPLHF. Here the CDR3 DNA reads TGTGCCAGCAGTTACCCACAGGGGATGGATTCACCCCTCCACTTT.

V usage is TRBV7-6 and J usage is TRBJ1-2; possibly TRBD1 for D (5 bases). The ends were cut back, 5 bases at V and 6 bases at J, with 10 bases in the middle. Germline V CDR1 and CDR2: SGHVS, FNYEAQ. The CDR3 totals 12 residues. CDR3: CASSPGADGYTF. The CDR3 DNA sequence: TGTGCCAGCAGCCCCGGGGCGGATGGCTACACCTTC. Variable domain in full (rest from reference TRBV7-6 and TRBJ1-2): GAGVSQSPRYKVTKRGQDVALRCDPISGHVSLYWYRQALGQGPEFLTYFNYEAQQDKSGLPNDRFSAERPEGSISTLTIQRTEQRDSAMYRCASSPGADGYTFGSGTRLTVV.

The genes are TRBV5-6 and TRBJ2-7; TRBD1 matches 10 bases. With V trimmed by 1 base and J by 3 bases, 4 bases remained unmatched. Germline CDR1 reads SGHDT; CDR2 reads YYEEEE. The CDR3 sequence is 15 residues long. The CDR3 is CASSLYGQGVYEQYF. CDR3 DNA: TGTGCCAGCAGCTTGTATGGACAGGGGGTCTACGAGCAGTACTTC.

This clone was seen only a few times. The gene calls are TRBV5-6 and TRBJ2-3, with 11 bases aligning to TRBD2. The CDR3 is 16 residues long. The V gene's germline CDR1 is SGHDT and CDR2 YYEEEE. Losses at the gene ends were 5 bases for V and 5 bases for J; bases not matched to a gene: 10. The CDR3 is CASSLGTSGGVDTQYF. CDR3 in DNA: TGTGCCAGCAGTTTAGGAACTAGCGGGGGCGTAGATACGCAGTATTTT. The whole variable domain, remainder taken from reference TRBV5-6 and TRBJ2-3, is DAGVTQSPTHLIKTRGQQVTLRCSPKSGHDTVSWYQQALGQGPQFIFQYYEEEERQRGNFPDRFSGHQFPNYSSELNVNALLLGDSALYLCASSLGTSGGVDTQYFGPGTRLTVL.

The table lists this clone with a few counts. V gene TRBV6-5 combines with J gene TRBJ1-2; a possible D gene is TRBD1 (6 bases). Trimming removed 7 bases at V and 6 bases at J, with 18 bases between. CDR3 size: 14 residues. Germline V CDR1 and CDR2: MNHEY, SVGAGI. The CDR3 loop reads CASTSPLGGNGYTF. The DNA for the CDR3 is TGTGCCAGCACCTCCCCCTTGGGGGGCAATGGCTACACCTTC.

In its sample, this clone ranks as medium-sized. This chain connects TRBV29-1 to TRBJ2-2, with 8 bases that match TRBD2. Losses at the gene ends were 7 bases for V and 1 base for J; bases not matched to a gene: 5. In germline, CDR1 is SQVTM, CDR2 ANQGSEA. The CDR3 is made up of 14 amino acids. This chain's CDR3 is CSAQSGGNTGELFF. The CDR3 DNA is TGCAGCGCCCAAAGCGGGGGGAACACCGGGGAGCTGTTTTTT.

The CDR3 is CAWSSLADDTDTQYF. For the CDR3, the DNA is TGTGCCTGGAGTAGCCTAGCGGACGACACAGATACGCAGTATTTT. The rearrangement uses TRBV30 and TRBJ2-3; 7 bases are shared with TRBD2. Per germline, CDR1 GTSNPN and CDR2 SVGIG (reference sequence). The V segment lost 2 bases and the J segment 2 bases; nucleotides outside the gene matches: 7. The CDR3 spans 15 residues. The full variable domain, completed using reference TRBV30 and TRBJ2-3, is SQTIHQWPATLVQPVGSPLSLECTVEGTSNPNLYWYRQAAGRGLQLLFYSVGIGQISSEVPQNLSASRPQDRQFILSSKKLLLSDSGFYLCAWSSLADDTDTQYFGPGTRLTVL.

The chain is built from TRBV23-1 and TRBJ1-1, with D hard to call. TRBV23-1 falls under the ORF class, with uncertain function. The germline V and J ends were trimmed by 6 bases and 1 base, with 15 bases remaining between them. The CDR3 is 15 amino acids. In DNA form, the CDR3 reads TGCGCCAGCAGACCGGAACACGGAAGGAACACTGAAGCTTTCTTT. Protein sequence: CASRPEHGRNTEAFF.

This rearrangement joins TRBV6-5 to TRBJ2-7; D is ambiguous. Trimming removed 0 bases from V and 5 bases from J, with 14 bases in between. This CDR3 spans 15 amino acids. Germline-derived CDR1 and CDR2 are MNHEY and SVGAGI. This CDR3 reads CASSYSGSRFDEQYF. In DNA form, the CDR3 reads TGTGCCAGCAGTTACTCGGGCAGTAGGTTCGACGAGCAGTACTTC.

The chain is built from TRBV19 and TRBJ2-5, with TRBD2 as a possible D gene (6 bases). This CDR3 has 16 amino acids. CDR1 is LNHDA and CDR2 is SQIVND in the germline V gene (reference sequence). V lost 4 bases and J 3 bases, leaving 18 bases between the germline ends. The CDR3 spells CASSRAFAGREETQYF. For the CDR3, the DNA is TGTGCCAGTAGTAGGGCCTTTGCGGGAAGGGAAGAGACCCAGTACTTC.

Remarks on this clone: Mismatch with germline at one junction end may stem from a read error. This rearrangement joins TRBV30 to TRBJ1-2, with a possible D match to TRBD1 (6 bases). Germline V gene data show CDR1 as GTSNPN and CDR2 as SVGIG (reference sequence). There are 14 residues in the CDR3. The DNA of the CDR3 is TGTGCCCGGAGTTACAGGGCCGACCTCTATGGCTACACCTTC. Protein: CARSYRADLYGYTF.

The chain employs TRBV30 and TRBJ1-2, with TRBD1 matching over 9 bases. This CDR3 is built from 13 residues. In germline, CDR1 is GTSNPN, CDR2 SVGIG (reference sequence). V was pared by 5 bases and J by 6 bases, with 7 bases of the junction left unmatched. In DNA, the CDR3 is TGTGCCTGGGCCGGGGACAGGGTGAATGGCTACACCTTC. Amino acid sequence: CAWAGDRVNGYTF.

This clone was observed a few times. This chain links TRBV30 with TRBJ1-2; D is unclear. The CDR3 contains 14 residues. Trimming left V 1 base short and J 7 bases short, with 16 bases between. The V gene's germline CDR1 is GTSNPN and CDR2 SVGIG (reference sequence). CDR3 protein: CAWSAWTLGSGYTF. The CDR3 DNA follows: TGTGCCTGGAGTGCATGGACCCTGGGCTCTGGCTACACCTTC.

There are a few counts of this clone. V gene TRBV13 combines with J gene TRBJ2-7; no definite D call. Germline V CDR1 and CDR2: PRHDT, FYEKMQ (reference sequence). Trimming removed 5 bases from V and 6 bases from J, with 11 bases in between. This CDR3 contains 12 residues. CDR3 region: CASSQSYREQYF. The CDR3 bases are TGTGCCAGCAGCCAGTCGTACCGCGAGCAGTACTTC. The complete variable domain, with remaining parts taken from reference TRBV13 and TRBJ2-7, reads AAGVIQSPRHLIKEKRETATLKCYPIPRHDTVYWYQQGPGQDPQFLISFYEKMQSDKGSIPDRFSAQQFSDYHSELNMSSLELGDSALYFCASSQSYREQYFGPGTRLTVT.

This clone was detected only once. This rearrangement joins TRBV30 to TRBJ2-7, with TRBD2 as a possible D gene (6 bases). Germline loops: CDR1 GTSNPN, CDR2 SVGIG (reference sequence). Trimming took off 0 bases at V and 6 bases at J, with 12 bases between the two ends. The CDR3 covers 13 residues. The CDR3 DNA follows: TGTGCCTGGAGTGTACTCGGGGGTACCGAGCAGTACTTC. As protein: CAWSVLGGTEQYF. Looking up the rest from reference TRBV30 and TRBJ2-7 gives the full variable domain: SQTIHQWPATLVQPVGSPLSLECTVEGTSNPNLYWYRQAAGRGLQLLFYSVGIGQISSEVPQNLSASRPQDRQFILSSKKLLLSDSGFYLCAWSVLGGTEQYFGPGTRLTVT.

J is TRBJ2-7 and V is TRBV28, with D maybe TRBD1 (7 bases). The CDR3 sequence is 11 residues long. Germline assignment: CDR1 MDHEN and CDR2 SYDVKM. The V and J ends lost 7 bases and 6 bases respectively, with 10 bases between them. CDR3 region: CASIQGGEQYF. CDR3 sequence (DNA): TGTGCCAGCATCCAGGGGGGCGAGCAGTACTTC.

The DNA for the CDR3 is TGTGCCAGCAGCCAAGATTTTGCTGGCTACACCTTC. Protein sequence: CASSQDFAGYTF. The gene calls are TRBV14 and TRBJ1-2, with D unclear. Trimming stripped 0 bases from V and 7 bases from J, with 6 bases between. CDR1 and CDR2 (germline): SGHDN, FVKESK. This CDR3 has 12 residues.

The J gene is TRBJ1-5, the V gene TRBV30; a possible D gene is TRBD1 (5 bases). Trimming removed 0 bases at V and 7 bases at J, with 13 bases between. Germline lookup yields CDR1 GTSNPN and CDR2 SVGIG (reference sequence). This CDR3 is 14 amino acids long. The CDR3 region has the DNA TGTGCCTGGAGTGTACCGGGGGAGGTCCAGCCCCAGCATTTT. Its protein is CAWSVPGEVQPQHF.

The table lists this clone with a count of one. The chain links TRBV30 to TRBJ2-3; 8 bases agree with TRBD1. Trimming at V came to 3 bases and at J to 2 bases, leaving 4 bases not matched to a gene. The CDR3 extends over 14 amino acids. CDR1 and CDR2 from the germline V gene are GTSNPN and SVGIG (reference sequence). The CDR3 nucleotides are TGTGCCTGGAGCCCGGGACAGGTCACAGATACGCAGTATTTT. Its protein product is CAWSPGQVTDTQYF.

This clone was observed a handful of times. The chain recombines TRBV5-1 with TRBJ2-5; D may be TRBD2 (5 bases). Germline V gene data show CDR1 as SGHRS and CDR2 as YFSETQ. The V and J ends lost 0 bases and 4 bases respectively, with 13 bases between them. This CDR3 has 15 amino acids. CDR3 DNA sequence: TGCGCCAGCAGCTTGGACTACCAACGGGGAGAGACCCAGTACTTC. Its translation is CASSLDYQRGETQYF.

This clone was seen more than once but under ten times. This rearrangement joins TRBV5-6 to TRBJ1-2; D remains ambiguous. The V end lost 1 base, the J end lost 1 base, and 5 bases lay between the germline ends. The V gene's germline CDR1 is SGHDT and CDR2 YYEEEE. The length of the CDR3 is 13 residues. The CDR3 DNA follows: TGTGCCAGCAGCTTGTTTAGTAACTATGGCTACACCTTC. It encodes CASSLFSNYGYTF.

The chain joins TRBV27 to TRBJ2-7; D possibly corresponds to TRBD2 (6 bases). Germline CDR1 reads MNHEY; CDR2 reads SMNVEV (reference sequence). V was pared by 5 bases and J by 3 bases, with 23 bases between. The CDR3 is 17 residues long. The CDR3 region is CASSLRLYGGDIYEQYF. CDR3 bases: TGTGCCAGCAGTCTCCGTCTCTACGGGGGTGATATCTACGAGCAGTACTTC.

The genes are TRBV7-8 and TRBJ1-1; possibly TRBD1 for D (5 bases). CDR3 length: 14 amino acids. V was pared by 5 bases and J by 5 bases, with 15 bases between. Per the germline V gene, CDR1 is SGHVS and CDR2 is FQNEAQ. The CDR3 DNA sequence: TGTGCCAGCAGCCACCGGGGGGAGGGTACTGAAGCTTTCTTT. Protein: CASSHRGEGTEAFF.

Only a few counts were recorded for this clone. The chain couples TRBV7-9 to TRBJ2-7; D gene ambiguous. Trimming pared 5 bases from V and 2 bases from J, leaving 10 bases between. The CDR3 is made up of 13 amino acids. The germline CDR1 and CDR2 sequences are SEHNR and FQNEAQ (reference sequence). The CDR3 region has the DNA TGTGCCAGCAGCACACCCCCGACCTACGAGCAGTACTTC. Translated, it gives CASSTPPTYEQYF.

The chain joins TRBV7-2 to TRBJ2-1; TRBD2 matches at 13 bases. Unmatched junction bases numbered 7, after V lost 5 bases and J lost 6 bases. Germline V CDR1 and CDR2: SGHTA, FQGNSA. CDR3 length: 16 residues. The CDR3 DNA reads TGTGCCAGCAGCGCTTGGTGGACTAGCGGGAGCAATGAGCAGTTCTTC. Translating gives CASSAWWTSGSNEQFF.

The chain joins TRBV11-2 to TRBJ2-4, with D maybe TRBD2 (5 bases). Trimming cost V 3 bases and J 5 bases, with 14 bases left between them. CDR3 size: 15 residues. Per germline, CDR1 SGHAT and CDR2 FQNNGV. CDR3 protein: CASSLRAGDENIQYF. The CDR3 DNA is TGTGCCAGCAGCTTGAGGGCCGGTGACGAAAACATTCAGTACTTC. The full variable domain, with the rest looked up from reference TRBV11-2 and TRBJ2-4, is EAGVAQSPRYKIIEKRQSVAFWCNPISGHATLYWYQQILGQGPKLLIQFQNNGVVDDSQLPKDRFSAERLKGVDSTLKIQPAKLEDSAVYLCASSLRAGDENIQYFGAGTRLSVL.